The 18 T cell receptor beta chains below all came from one sample that was sequenced in a study of T cell changes during pregnancy in multiple sclerosis. The assay was immunoSEQ multiplex PCR, and TCRdb's table has in-frame clones only and misses some. The data show 20,000 to 25,000 clones, more than 85% seen once. The sample consisted of CD4+ T cells from peripheral blood mononuclear cells, taken in the third trimester of pregnancy. Receptors were obtained from a female donor with multiple sclerosis, enrolled in a pregnancy study.

There are a few counts of this clone. The V and J genes are TRBV11-3 and TRBJ2-5; TRBD2 might be the D (5 bases). This CDR3 comprises 13 residues. The V end was cut by 5 bases, the J end by 7 bases, with 14 bases between. CDR1 and CDR2 from the germline V gene are SGHNT and YENEEA. CDR3 sequence reads: CASSVSARGTQYF. The CDR3 DNA reads TGTGCCAGCAGCGTTAGCGCTCGGGGGACCCAGTACTTC.

This rearrangement joins TRBV2 to TRBJ2-5; 9 nucleotides align to TRBD2. Germline CDR1 reads SNHLY; CDR2 reads FYNNEI. The CDR3 consists of 16 residues. V lost 4 bases and J lost 3; bases outside the gene matches: 9. CDR3 protein: CASSGVDSGGKETQYF. The CDR3 nucleotides read TGTGCCAGCAGTGGGGTTGACAGCGGGGGGAAAGAGACCCAGTACTTC.

J is TRBJ1-3 and V is TRBV7-9; 8 nucleotides match TRBD1. CDR3 length: 19 residues. V lost 5 bases to trimming and J lost 0 bases; unmatched junction nucleotides: 15. Germline assignment: CDR1 SEHNR and CDR2 FQNEAQ (reference sequence). CDR3 protein: CASSETGTGPVFSGNTIYF. The CDR3 bases are TGTGCCAGCAGCGAAACCGGGACAGGTCCCGTTTTCTCTGGAAACACCATATATTTT.

The V call is TRBV5-8, the J call TRBJ1-5; no firm D call. The V gene's germline CDR1 is SGHTS and CDR2 YDEGEE. The CDR3 spans 14 residues. V lost 3 bases and J 7 bases, leaving 14 bases between the germline ends. CDR3 sequence (DNA): TGTGCCAGCAGCTGGCGGGCGCCGCGGCAGCCCCAGCATTTT. This encodes CASSWRAPRQPQHF.

CDR3 DNA sequence: TGTGCCAGCAGTACACGTCTCTATGGCTACACCTTC. This sequence encodes CASSTRLYGYTF. The chain employs TRBV2 and TRBJ1-2; D uncertain. The CDR3 has 12 amino acids. V lost 5 bases and J 4 bases, leaving 8 bases between the germline ends. CDR1 is SNHLY and CDR2 is FYNNEI in the germline V gene.

The chain carries TRBV10-3 and TRBJ2-7; no definite D call. The germline V and J ends were trimmed by 10 bases and 4 bases, with 14 bases remaining between them. Germline loops: CDR1 ENHRY, CDR2 SYGVKD. The CDR3 has 12 residues. The CDR3 region has the DNA TGTGCCACCGCATCGGGTGGGTACGAGCAGTACTTC. Translation gives CATASGGYEQYF.

This clone was found once. This chain joins TRBV6-1 and TRBJ2-7; 7 bases are a match to TRBD1. Germline CDR1 MNHNS, CDR2 SASEGT. This CDR3 comprises 13 residues. J gave up 3 bases and V 5 bases, and 4 bases lay outside the gene matches. This CDR3 reads CASSNRGNYEQYF. The CDR3 DNA sequence: TGTGCCAGCAGTAACAGGGGAAACTACGAGCAGTACTTC.

This clone has only one observation. The chain recombines TRBV4-1 with TRBJ1-1; the D gene is possibly TRBD1 (6 bases). This CDR3 is 17 amino acids long. Per the germline V gene, CDR1 is MGHRA and CDR2 is YSYEKL. V lost 4 bases and J 11 bases, leaving 29 bases between the germline ends. The CDR3: CASSRMARSGQFRRAFF. The CDR3 DNA reads TGCGCCAGCAGCCGAATGGCTAGAAGCGGACAGTTTCGGCGCGCTTTCTTT.

This sequence joins TRBV6-5 and TRBJ1-5, with 7 nucleotides matching TRBD1. The CDR3 runs 14 residues. Germline loops: CDR1 MNHEY, CDR2 SVGAGI. V was pared by 6 bases and J by 6 bases, with 8 bases of the junction left unmatched. As DNA, the CDR3 is TGTGCCAGCAGCGCTACAGGGGTTCGTCAGCCCCAGCATTTT. Translated, it gives CASSATGVRQPQHF.

The rearrangement joins TRBV7-2 to TRBJ2-5, with D possibly TRBD2 on 5 matching bases. The J call is uncertain, as TRBJ2-7 better fits the DNA end. The CDR3 contains 14 residues. Germline CDR1 reads SGHTA; CDR2 reads FQGNSA. Written as DNA, the CDR3 is TGTGCCAGCAGCCCGTACGACGGGGACTACGAGCAGTACTTC. Translating gives CASSPYDGDYEQYF.

The J gene is TRBJ2-7, the V gene TRBV6-6; possible D gene TRBD1, 6 bases. CDR1 MNHNY and CDR2 SVGAGI come from the germline V gene (reference sequence). The CDR3 length is 11 residues. V lost 2 bases and J lost 12, with 11 bases in between. CDR3: CASSYQQGLYF. CDR3 sequence (DNA): TGTGCCAGCAGTTACCAGCAGGGGTTGTACTTC.

This clone was counted between two and nine times. This sequence joins TRBV2 and TRBJ2-3; possible D gene TRBD2, 5 bases. This CDR3 has 14 residues. Germline V gives CDR1 SNHLY, CDR2 FYNNEI. V was shortened by 5 bases and J by 0 bases, with 9 bases between the two germline ends. CDR3 nucleotide sequence: TGTGCCAGCAGTCCGGGGAGTAGCACAGATACGCAGTATTTT. Its protein product is CASSPGSSTDTQYF.

The rearrangement uses TRBV4-1 and TRBJ1-1; D possibly corresponds to TRBD1 (6 bases). V was trimmed by 7 bases and J by 1 base, leaving 19 bases between them. Germline V lookup: CDR1 MGHRA, CDR2 YSYEKL. The CDR3 is 16 residues long. CDR3 sequence: CASNGGKGPSNTEAFF. In DNA form, the CDR3 reads TGCGCCAGCAATGGGGGCAAGGGGCCGTCGAACACTGAAGCTTTCTTT.

The chain employs TRBV30 and TRBJ1-2; D remains ambiguous. Germline CDR1 GTSNPN, CDR2 SVGIG (reference sequence). The CDR3 length is 12 residues. The V gene lost 3 bases and the J gene lost 9 bases, with 14 bases spanning the gap. The CDR3 reads CAWSTTAYSYTF. DNA of the CDR3: TGTGCCTGGAGCACAACAGCTTATAGCTACACCTTC.

The genes are TRBV6-5 and TRBJ2-7; D is undetermined. Germline CDR1 MNHEY, CDR2 SVGAGI. V lost 2 bases and J 2 bases, leaving 7 bases between the germline ends. This CDR3 comprises 13 residues. The CDR3 DNA follows: TGTGCCAGCAGTTACGGCCAGACCTACGAGCAGTACTTC. Translated: CASSYGQTYEQYF.

The chain carries TRBV15 and TRBJ1-4; 8 bases are shared with TRBD1. The CDR3 totals 15 residues. Germline-derived CDR1 and CDR2 are LNHNV and YYDKDF (reference sequence). Trimming cost V 1 base and J 8 bases; bases outside gene matches: 6. CDR3 loop: CATSRGQGAREKLFF. DNA of the CDR3: TGTGCCACCAGCAGAGGCCAGGGGGCGCGGGAAAAACTGTTTTTT. Together with reference TRBV15 and TRBJ1-4, the CDR3 gives the full variable domain: DAMVIQNPRYQVTQFGKPVTLSCSQTLNHNVMYWYQQKSSQAPKLLFHYYDKDFNNEADTPDNFQSRRPNTSFCFLDIRSPGLGDTAMYLCATSRGQGAREKLFFGSGTQLSVL.

This clone was detected once. The rearrangement joins TRBV2 to TRBJ1-2; TRBD1 matches 7 bases. Germline lookup yields CDR1 SNHLY and CDR2 FYNNEI. CDR3 length equals 13 residues. V lost 5 bases and J lost 8; bases outside the gene matches: 8. This chain's CDR3 is CASSPTGRHGYTF. The CDR3 nucleotides are TGTGCCAGCAGTCCGACAGGGAGGCACGGCTACACCTTC.

This chain joins TRBV6-1 and TRBJ1-1; 8 positions agree with TRBD1. V shed 6 bases, J shed 4 bases, and the junction held 7 bases outside the gene matches. The CDR3 has 14 residues. Per germline, CDR1 MNHNS and CDR2 SASEGT. The CDR3 DNA follows: TGTGCCAGCAGAGACCAGGGGGCTGTCACTGAAGCTTTCTTT. Its translation is CASRDQGAVTEAFF.